This TCR beta chain was sequenced in a study of blood T cell repertoires in COVID-19. TCRdb's table, derived via immunoSEQ multiplex PCR, lists solely in-frame clones and lacks some. This repertoire shows fewer than 75,000 clones, 60% to 80% found once; its top ten account for 6.3%. V dropped 7 bases and J dropped 3 bases, with 15 bases sitting between them. The CDR3 is 14 residues long. Germline CDR1 WSHSY, CDR2 SAAADI. The V gene is TRBV10-2, the J gene TRBJ1-1; the D is unclear. Sequencing was done on a sample of peripheral blood. This TCR was recovered from a woman aged 55-69 years with acute or convalescent COVID-19. The CDR3 nucleotides are TGCGCCAGCACCACGCCCCGGGATGACACTGAAGCTTTCTTT. Protein product: CASTTPRDDTEAFF.